This T cell receptor (beta chain) derives from a study of beta chain features in type 1 diabetes. Whole-study results and caveats: TCRB CDR3s were moderately but significantly shorter in Type 1 diabetes patients in all four CD4+ subsets. Any role of HLA type in TCRB rearrangement remained unresolved here.

Every isolated RNA sample was fully reverse transcribed, so sequencing captured expressed TCRB transcripts. The protocol was immunoSEQ multiplex PCR, while the TCRdb copy is restricted to in-frame clones and leaves out a portion. Of 200,000 to 300,000 clones listed, around 9.9% are singletons. The CDR3 extends over 16 amino acids. Germline V gene data show CDR1 as SGHAT and CDR2 as FQNNGV. The V gene end was trimmed by 6 bases and the J gene end by 4 bases; junction bases not matched to a gene: 13. This clone was picked up a small number of times. Its antigen is as yet unknown. The chain combines TRBV11-2 with TRBJ2-5; 8 bases align to TRBD2. This receptor was taken from a man in his thirties or forties with type 1 diabetes. Input material: naive CD4+ T cells from blood. CDR3 nucleotides: TGTGCCAGCAGACGTGGCGCGGGGGGCAGGCGAGAGACCCAGTACTTC. Translated: CASRRGAGGRRETQYF.